The 10 T cell receptor beta chains below were found in one sample sequenced in a study of regulatory T cells in long-lasting Graves disease. Building the TCR beta libraries relied on iRepertoire HTBI primers, and CDR3 regions underwent Arm-PCR. TCRdb redid the calling of the multiplex PCR reads with MiXCR, one entry per CDR3 protein. Counted here are approximately 350,000 distinct CDR3 sequences, roughly 25% occurring once; the ten biggest clones make up less than 30%. As for time point: persistent/refractory GD, antithyroid drugs over 5 years with positive TRAb. Preparation of the TCR library used RNA extracted from PBMCs. The material sequenced was peripheral blood mononuclear cells (PBMCs), taken when the disease was refractory, from a patient treated with antithyroid drugs. The receptors were sampled from a woman aged 40 to 50 with Graves disease.

This clonotype was detected only a few times. The chain is built from TRBV20-1 and TRBJ2-5; 7 positions match TRBD2. Germline CDR1 is DFQATT and CDR2 is SNEGSKA (reference sequence). The junction had 11 bases not matched to a gene; V was cut back by 5 bases and J by 5 bases. This CDR3 is 14 amino acids long. CDR3 sequence: CSAPMGGRGETQYF. The CDR3 DNA follows: TGCAGTGCTCCCATGGGGGGGAGAGGGGAGACCCAGTACTTC.

The chain links TRBV5-8 to TRBJ2-7; D gene unclear. From germline, CDR1 is SGHTS and CDR2 YDEGEE. This CDR3 is 15 amino acids long. Trimming removed 4 bases at V and 1 base at J, with 15 bases between. CDR3 coding DNA: TGTGCCAGCAGCCGCGGCGGCGGCAGATCCTACGAGCAGTACTTC. It encodes CASSRGGGRSYEQYF.

A few counts support this clonotype. The rearrangement joins TRBV5-1 to TRBJ2-7, with 9 bases matching TRBD1. The CDR3 length is 18 residues. Germline V gene lookup returns CDR1 SGHRS and CDR2 YFSETQ. V dropped 0 bases and J dropped 4; count of bases not matched to a gene: 14. CDR3 nucleotide sequence: TGCGCCAGCAGCTTGGCAGGACAGGGGTTCGCGGAAGTTTACGAGCAGTACTTC. Translating gives CASSLAGQGFAEVYEQYF.

The chain combines TRBV3-1 with TRBJ2-7, with D uncertain. Germline V lookup: CDR1 LGHDT, CDR2 YNNKEL (reference sequence). V lost 3 bases to trimming and J lost 1 base, with 22 bases between them. The CDR3 totals 18 residues. The chain's CDR3 is CASSHLSGLAPLSYEQYF. The CDR3 DNA is TGTGCCAGCAGCCACCTCTCTGGCCTGGCTCCGCTTTCCTACGAGCAGTACTTC.

Ten or more counts support this clonotype. The V gene is TRBV28, the J gene TRBJ2-5, with TRBD2 matching 7 bases. Germline V gives CDR1 MDHEN, CDR2 SYDVKM. V was clipped by 3 bases and J by 3 bases; unmatched bases: 4. The CDR3 consists of 14 residues. CDR3 amino acids: CASSFPAGEETQYF. CDR3 coding DNA: TGTGCCAGCAGTTTTCCGGCGGGAGAAGAGACCCAGTACTTC.

The V and J genes are TRBV5-1 and TRBJ2-7; TRBD1 might be the D (5 bases). Germline V gene data show CDR1 as SGHRS and CDR2 as YFSETQ. V lost 0 bases and J lost 5, with 9 bases in between. The CDR3 has 13 amino acids. The DNA of the CDR3 is TGCGCCAGCAGCTTGGAAGGGGTGGACGAGCAGTACTTC. This sequence encodes CASSLEGVDEQYF.

V and J are TRBV10-1 and TRBJ2-7; perhaps TRBD1 as D (5 bases). The CDR3 is 14 amino acids. Trimming shortened V by 6 bases and J by 0 bases, and 12 bases separated the two germline ends. Germline CDR1 reads WNHNN; CDR2 reads SYGVQD (reference sequence). The CDR3 sequence is CASSSHRSSYEQYF. The DNA of the CDR3 is TGCGCCAGCAGCTCCCACAGGTCCTCCTACGAGCAGTACTTC.

This clonotype came up a few times. The rearrangement links TRBV12-3 or TRBV12-4 to TRBJ1-5, with no clear D. CDR3 size: 13 residues. Deletions cut 3 bases from V and 6 bases from J, with 9 bases between. CDR3 nucleotide sequence: TGTGCCAGCAGTTTTGGTTACGGTCAGCCCCAGCATTTT. Amino acids: CASSFGYGQPQHF.

This clonotype has at least ten counts. The gene calls are TRBV20-1 and TRBJ1-2; unclear D gene. Germline V gene data show CDR1 as DFQATT and CDR2 as SNEGSKA (reference sequence). V lost 3 bases and J lost 7, with 9 bases in between. The CDR3 extends over 11 amino acids. DNA of the CDR3: TGCAGTGCTAGGCCCGGCAGTGGCTACACCTTC. Residues: CSARPGSGYTF.

This clonotype was found many times. Here the CDR3 reads CASSMARDRSYEQYF. DNA of the CDR3: TGTGCCAGTTCCATGGCGCGGGACAGATCCTACGAGCAGTACTTC. This chain links TRBV28 with TRBJ2-7, with D possibly matching TRBD1 (7 bases). V gave up 9 bases and J gave up 1 base, with 19 bases separating them. Germline V gives CDR1 MDHEN, CDR2 SYDVKM. The CDR3 is made up of 15 amino acids.